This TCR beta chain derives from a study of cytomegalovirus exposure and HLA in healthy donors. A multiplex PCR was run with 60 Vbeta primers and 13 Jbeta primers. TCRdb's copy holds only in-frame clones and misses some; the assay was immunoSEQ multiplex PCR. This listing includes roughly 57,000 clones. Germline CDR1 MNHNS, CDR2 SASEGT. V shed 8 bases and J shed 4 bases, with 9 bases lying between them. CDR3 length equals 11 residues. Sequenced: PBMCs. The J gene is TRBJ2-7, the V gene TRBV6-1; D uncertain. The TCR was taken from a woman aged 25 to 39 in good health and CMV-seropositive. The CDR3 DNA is TGTGCCAGCTTCCTTCTTTACGAGCAGTACTTC. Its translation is CASFLLYEQYF.